This TCR beta chain was captured by sequencing in a study of T cells in Graves' hyperthyroidism and ophthalmopathy. This clonotype showed up many times. Its antigen is currently unknown. Amplification targeted TCR beta CDR3 regions from RNA transcripts. RT-PCR in the first round (using the HTBI primer set) targeted the TCR CDR3. MiXCR, applied by TCRdb to the multiplex PCR reads, yields one record per CDR3 protein. The data show about 610,000 distinct CDR3 sequences, under 15% seen once. PBMCs stemmed from approximately 10 ml fresh peripheral blood. Study findings and constraints: From stable hyperthyroidism, ophthalmopathy was separated by a 13 V-J model.

The CDR3 is 15 residues long. The V gene's germline CDR1 is MNHNS and CDR2 SASEGT. V lost 0 bases and J 4 bases, leaving 12 bases between the germline ends. This chain connects TRBV6-1 to TRBJ1-2, with D possibly matching TRBD1 (6 bases). This clonotype was obtained from a woman aged 40 to 50 with Graves' ophthalmopathy. The specimen was blood. The CDR3 DNA sequence: TGTGCCAGCAGTGAAGCTGGGACACCTACCTATGGCTACACCTTC. Its protein product is CASSEAGTPTYGYTF.